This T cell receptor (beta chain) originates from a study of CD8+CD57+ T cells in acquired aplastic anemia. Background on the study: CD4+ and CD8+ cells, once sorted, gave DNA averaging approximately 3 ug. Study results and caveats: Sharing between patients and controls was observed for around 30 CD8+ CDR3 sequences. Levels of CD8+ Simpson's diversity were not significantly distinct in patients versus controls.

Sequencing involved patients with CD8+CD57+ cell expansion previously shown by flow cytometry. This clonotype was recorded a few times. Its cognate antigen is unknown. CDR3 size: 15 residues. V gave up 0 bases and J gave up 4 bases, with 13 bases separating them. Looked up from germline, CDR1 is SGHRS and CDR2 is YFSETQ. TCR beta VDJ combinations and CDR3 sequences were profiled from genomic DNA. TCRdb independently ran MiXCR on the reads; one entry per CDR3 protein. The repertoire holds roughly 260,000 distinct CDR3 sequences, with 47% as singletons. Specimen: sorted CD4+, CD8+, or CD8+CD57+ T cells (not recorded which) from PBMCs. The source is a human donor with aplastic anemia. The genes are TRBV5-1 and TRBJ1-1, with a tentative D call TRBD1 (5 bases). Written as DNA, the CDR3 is TGCGCCAGCAGCTTGGGGGGGACTCGGGGCACTGAAGCTTTCTTT. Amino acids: CASSLGGTRGTEAFF.